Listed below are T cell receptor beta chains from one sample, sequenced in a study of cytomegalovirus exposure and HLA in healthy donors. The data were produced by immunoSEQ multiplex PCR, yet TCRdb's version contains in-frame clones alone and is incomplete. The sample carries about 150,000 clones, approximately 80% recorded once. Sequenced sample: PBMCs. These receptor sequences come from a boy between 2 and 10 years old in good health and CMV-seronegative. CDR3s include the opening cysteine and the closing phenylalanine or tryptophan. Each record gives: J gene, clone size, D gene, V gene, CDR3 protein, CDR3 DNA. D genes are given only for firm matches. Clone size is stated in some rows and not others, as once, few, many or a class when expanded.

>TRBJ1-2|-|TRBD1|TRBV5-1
CASSAGTGRGYTF
TGCGCCAGCAGCGCAGGGACAGGGAGGGGCTACACCTTC
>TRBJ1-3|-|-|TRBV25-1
CASSEGSSGNTIYF
TGTGCCAGCAGTGAGGGCAGCTCTGGAAACACCATATATTTT
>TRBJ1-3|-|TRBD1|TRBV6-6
CASRTGAPGNTIYF
TGTGCCAGCAGGACAGGGGCACCCGGAAACACCATATATTTT
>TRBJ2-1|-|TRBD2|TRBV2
CASMGLAGGAYNEQFF
TGTGCCAGCATGGGACTAGCGGGGGGCGCCTACAATGAGCAGTTCTTC
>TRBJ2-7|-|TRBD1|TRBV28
CASADRVDEQYF
TGTGCCAGCGCAGACAGGGTTGACGAGCAGTACTTC
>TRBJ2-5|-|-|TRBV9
CASSAATLRGETQYF
TGTGCCAGCAGCGCCGCAACCCTCAGGGGAGAGACCCAGTACTTC
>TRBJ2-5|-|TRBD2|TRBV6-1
CASSENGGLGETQYF
TGTGCCAGCAGTGAAAACGGGGGGTTGGGGGAGACCCAGTACTTC
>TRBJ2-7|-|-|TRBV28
CASSLVQGRVHEQYF
TGTGCCAGCAGTTTGGTTCAAGGCAGGGTCCACGAGCAGTACTTC
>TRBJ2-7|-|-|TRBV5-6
CASGTLYEQYF
TGTGCCAGCGGGACACTCTACGAGCAGTACTTC
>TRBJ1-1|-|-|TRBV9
CASSYLQGQNTEAFF
TGTGCCAGCAGCTACCTACAGGGCCAGAACACTGAAGCTTTCTTT
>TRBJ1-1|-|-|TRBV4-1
CASSRLLQGMNTEAFF
TGCGCCAGCAGCCGTTTACTACAGGGAATGAACACTGAAGCTTTCTTT
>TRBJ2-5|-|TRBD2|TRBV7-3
CASSLISGGQETQYF
TGTGCCAGCAGCTTAATATCGGGGGGTCAGGAGACCCAGTACTTC
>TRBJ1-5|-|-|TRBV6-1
CASSEGRANSNQPQHF
TGTGCCAGCAGTGAGGGCAGGGCGAATAGCAATCAGCCCCAGCATTTT
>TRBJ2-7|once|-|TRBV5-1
CASSLGGLGKLYEQYF
TGCGCCAGCAGCTTGGGAGGACTGGGAAAACTCTACGAGCAGTACTTC
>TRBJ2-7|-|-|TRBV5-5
CASSPAPGQSVYEQYF
TGTGCCAGCAGCCCCGCCCCGGGACAATCGGTGTACGAGCAGTACTTC
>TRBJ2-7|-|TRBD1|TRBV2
CASRDRVYEQYF
TGTGCCAGCAGGGACAGGGTTTACGAGCAGTACTTC
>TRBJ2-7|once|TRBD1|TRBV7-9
CASSSGLDREYEQYF
TGTGCCAGCAGCTCAGGCCTAGACAGGGAATACGAGCAGTACTTC
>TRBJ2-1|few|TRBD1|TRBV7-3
CASSYSGTEDNEQFF
TGTGCCAGCAGCTACTCCGGGACAGAAGACAATGAGCAGTTCTTC
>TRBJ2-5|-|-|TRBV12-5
CASGLVLPERGQQETQYF
TGTGCTAGTGGTTTGGTACTACCCGAGCGGGGACAACAAGAGACCCAGTACTTC
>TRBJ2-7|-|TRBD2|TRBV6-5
CASSYGASGPYEQYF
TGTGCCAGCAGTTACGGGGCTAGCGGGCCATACGAGCAGTACTTC
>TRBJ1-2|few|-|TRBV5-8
CASSLARGGYTF
TGTGCCAGCAGCTTGGCGAGAGGGGGCTACACCTTC
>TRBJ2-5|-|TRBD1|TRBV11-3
CASTKDRGSWETQYF
TGTGCCAGCACCAAGGACAGGGGGTCGTGGGAGACCCAGTACTTC
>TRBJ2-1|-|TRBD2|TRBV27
CASSLGLAGEGFYEQFF
TGTGCCAGCAGTCTGGGACTAGCGGGAGAGGGTTTCTATGAGCAGTTCTTC
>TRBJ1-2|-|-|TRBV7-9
CAGSLAGGYGYTF
TGTGCCGGCAGCTTAGCCGGGGGCTATGGCTACACCTTC
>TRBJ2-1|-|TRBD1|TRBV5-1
CASSLVRQGNHEQFF
TGCGCCAGCAGCTTGGTCCGACAGGGGAACCATGAGCAGTTCTTC
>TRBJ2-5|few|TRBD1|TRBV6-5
CASSPRQGAETQYF
TGTGCCAGCAGTCCGCGACAGGGGGCAGAGACCCAGTACTTC
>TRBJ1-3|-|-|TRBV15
CATSRDQSGGNTIYF
TGTGCCACCAGCAGAGATCAGTCAGGTGGAAACACCATATATTTT
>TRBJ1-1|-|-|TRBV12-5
CASGFRMNTEAFF
TGTGCTAGTGGTTTCAGAATGAACACTGAAGCTTTCTTT
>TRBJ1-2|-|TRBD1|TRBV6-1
CASSEPDRAYTF
TGTGCCAGCAGTGAACCCGACAGGGCCTACACCTTC
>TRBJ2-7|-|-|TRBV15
CATSRDWQYEQYF
TGTGCCACCAGCAGAGATTGGCAGTACGAGCAGTACTTC
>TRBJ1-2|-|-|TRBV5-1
CASSSGILEYEMGYTF
TGCGCCAGCAGCTCGGGGATACTGGAGTACGAAATGGGCTACACCTTC
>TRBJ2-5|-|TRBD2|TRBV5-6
CASSNIAGSLRGTQYF
TGTGCCAGCAGTAATATAGCGGGGAGCCTAAGAGGGACCCAGTACTTC
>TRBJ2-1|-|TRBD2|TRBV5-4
CASSQRLAGLGEQFF
TGTGCCAGCAGCCAAAGACTAGCGGGATTGGGTGAGCAGTTCTTC
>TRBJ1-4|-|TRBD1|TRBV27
CASSLSRTGTEKLFF
TGTGCCAGCAGTTTATCCCGGACAGGAACTGAAAAACTGTTTTTT
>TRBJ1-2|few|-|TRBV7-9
CASSSMLGRRGPYGYTF
TGTGCCAGCAGCTCGATGTTGGGCAGAAGGGGTCCCTATGGCTACACCTTC
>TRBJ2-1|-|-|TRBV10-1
CASSDRVAESEQFF
TGCGCCAGCAGTGACCGGGTGGCCGAGTCTGAGCAGTTCTTC
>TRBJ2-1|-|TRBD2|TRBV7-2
CASSFGTSTYNEQFF
TGTGCCAGCAGCTTTGGGACTAGTACTTACAATGAGCAGTTCTTC
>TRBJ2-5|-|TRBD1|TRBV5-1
CASSSTGGRETQYF
TGCGCCAGCAGCTCCACAGGGGGACGAGAGACCCAGTACTTC